One sample yielded the 29 T cell receptor beta chains listed below, sequenced in a study of identical twins. TCRdb analysed the 5' RACE reads with MiXCR anew, one entry per CDR3 protein. The data show about 890,000 distinct CDR3 sequences, 10% to 15% seen once. A further study also used this sample, focusing on yellow fever vaccine responses in identical twins.

The sequencing input was PBMCs. These receptors came from a woman aged 18-35 years in good health.

This clonotype was seen at least ten times. The chain uses TRBV15 and TRBJ2-5; D unresolved. The V end lost 0 bases, the J end lost 5 bases, and 10 bases lay between the germline ends. This CDR3 is built from 14 residues. Germline-derived CDR1 and CDR2 are LNHNV and YYDKDF (reference sequence). The CDR3 region is CATSRDRVVETQYF. CDR3 nucleotides: TGTGCCACCAGCAGAGATCGGGTAGTGGAGACCCAGTACTTC.

This clonotype was seen ten or more times. The rearrangement links TRBV5-1 to TRBJ2-2; perhaps TRBD2 as D (6 bases). This CDR3 contains 13 residues. CDR1 is SGHRS, CDR2 YFSETQ, per germline. V lost 4 bases to trimming and J lost 9 bases, with 13 bases between them. The CDR3 DNA reads as TGCGCCAGCAGCGTTAGCGGAGAGAGGGAGCTGTTTTTT. Amino acids: CASSVSGERELFF.

The J gene is TRBJ2-1, the V gene TRBV19, with 10 bases matching TRBD2. The junction had 9 bases not matched to a gene; V was cut back by 6 bases and J by 4 bases. The V gene's germline CDR1 is LNHDA and CDR2 SQIVND (reference sequence). The CDR3 contains 16 residues. For the CDR3, the DNA is TGTGCCAGTAGGAATCAGCGGGAGGGCCGTTACAATGAGCAGTTCTTC. The encoded protein is CASRNQREGRYNEQFF. Drawing the rest from reference TRBV19 and TRBJ2-1, the complete variable domain is DGGITQSPKYLFRKEGQNVTLSCEQNLNHDAMYWYRQDPGQGLRLIYYSQIVNDFQKGDIAEGYSVSREKKESFPLTVTSAQKNPTAFYLCASRNQREGRYNEQFFGPGTRLTVL.

This clonotype was counted a few times. This chain joins TRBV10-3 and TRBJ1-2; D gene unclear. Germline CDR1 and CDR2: ENHRY and SYGVKD. The CDR3 has 12 residues. The V end lost 0 bases, the J end lost 4 bases, and 3 bases lay between the germline ends. CDR3 in DNA: TGTGCCATCAGTGAGTCTTCCTATGGCTACACCTTC. This translates into CAISESSYGYTF.

This clonotype was seen a handful of times. The rearrangement links TRBV18 to TRBJ2-5; tentatively, D is TRBD2 (5 bases). Looked up from germline, CDR1 is KGHSH and CDR2 is LQKENI. The CDR3 sequence is 15 residues long. Trimming stripped 2 bases from V and 2 bases from J, with 12 bases between. The CDR3 loop is CASSPMAGAQETQYF. The DNA of the CDR3 is TGTGCCAGCTCACCAATGGCGGGCGCGCAAGAGACCCAGTACTTC.

The chain uses TRBV5-1 and TRBJ1-1; D not certain. The CDR3 loop spans 13 amino acids. The germline V gene has CDR1 SGHRS and CDR2 YFSETQ. The germline V and J ends were trimmed by 7 bases and 5 bases, with 15 bases remaining between them. DNA of the CDR3: TGCGCCAGCCGAATCGCGGATTCAACTGAAGCTTTCTTT. Its translation is CASRIADSTEAFF.

The rearrangement uses TRBV6-5 and TRBJ1-5; 11 positions match TRBD1. The J segment lost 6 bases and the V segment lost 2 bases, leaving 3 bases of the junction unmatched. Germline V gives CDR1 MNHEY, CDR2 SVGAGI. The CDR3 is made up of 15 amino acids. CDR3 region: CASSYGTGGGQPQHF. CDR3 sequence (DNA): TGTGCCAGCAGTTACGGGACAGGGGGAGGTCAGCCCCAGCATTTT.

A few counts support this clonotype. The chain couples TRBV5-1 to TRBJ2-1; D not resolved. This CDR3 is built from 16 residues. The V end lost 0 bases, the J end lost 4 bases, and 14 bases lay between the germline ends. The germline V gene has CDR1 SGHRS and CDR2 YFSETQ. The CDR3 coding sequence is TGCGCCAGCAGCTTGGCCTCTAGTCGGATATACAATGAGCAGTTCTTC. It translates to CASSLASSRIYNEQFF.

This clonotype has just a few counts. The V gene is TRBV12-3 or TRBV12-4, the J gene TRBJ2-5, with D possibly TRBD2 on 6 matching bases. V lost 7 bases to trimming and J lost 2 bases, with 14 bases between them. This CDR3 is 14 amino acids long. Here the CDR3 DNA reads TGTGCCAGCACCGAATCGGGACTGCAAGAGACCCAGTACTTC. This encodes CASTESGLQETQYF.

This clonotype came up many times. The chain carries TRBV28 and TRBJ2-5; weak D call: TRBD2 (6 bases). CDR1 and CDR2 from the germline V gene are MDHEN and SYDVKM. The CDR3 is 15 amino acids. V lost 3 bases to trimming and J lost 3 bases, with 14 bases between them. The CDR3: CASSLPLGGKETQYF. In DNA, the CDR3 is TGTGCCAGCAGTTTGCCCCTGGGCGGGAAAGAGACCCAGTACTTC.

The chain uses TRBV7-6 and TRBJ2-3, with a tentative D call TRBD1 (6 bases). The CDR3 is 15 amino acids. Germline V gene data show CDR1 as SGHVS and CDR2 as FNYEAQ. V lost 5 bases, J lost 2 bases, and 14 bases lay in between. As DNA, the CDR3 is TGTGCCAGCAGCCCATCGGGACATGTCACAGATACGCAGTATTTT. This gives the protein CASSPSGHVTDTQYF.

There are a few counts of this clonotype. This chain uses TRBV7-6 with TRBJ2-3; possible D gene TRBD2, 6 bases. Trimming shortened V by 0 bases and J by 1 base, and 14 bases separated the two germline ends. CDR1 SGHVS and CDR2 FNYEAQ come from the germline V gene. The CDR3 length is 17 residues. The CDR3 nucleotides read TGTGCCAGCAGCTTAGCCTTGACTAGATTGGGCACAGATACGCAGTATTTT. Its protein product is CASSLALTRLGTDTQYF.

This rearrangement joins TRBV27 to TRBJ2-1; D gene ambiguous. Trimming stripped 5 bases from V and 6 bases from J, with 11 bases between. The germline V gene has CDR1 MNHEY and CDR2 SMNVEV (reference sequence). The CDR3 totals 13 residues. CDR3 sequence (DNA): TGTGCCAGCAGTATCCGGGCCGGCAATGAGCAGTTCTTC. The encoded protein is CASSIRAGNEQFF.

This clonotype has more than one count but fewer than ten. CDR3 loop: CASSPWTSYEQYF. The CDR3 DNA follows: TGTGCCAGCAGCCCTTGGACTAGCTACGAGCAGTACTTC. The chain uses TRBV3-1 and TRBJ2-7, with 7 bases that match TRBD2. The germline CDR1 and CDR2 sequences are LGHDT and YNNKEL (reference sequence). This CDR3 has 13 amino acids. V was pared by 4 bases and J by 3 bases, with 3 bases of the junction left unmatched.

This clonotype has just a few counts. The chain carries TRBV10-3 and TRBJ1-4; D not certain. The length of the CDR3 is 13 residues. Germline CDR1 reads ENHRY; CDR2 reads SYGVKD. Trimming removed 4 bases at V and 3 bases at J, with 6 bases between. CDR3 DNA: TGTGCCATCAGTGGGGGATCTAATGAAAAACTGTTTTTT. Translated, it gives CAISGGSNEKLFF.

This clonotype was detected ten times or more. V and J are TRBV12-3 or TRBV12-4 and TRBJ1-5, with a weak D call TRBD1 (5 bases). Trimming took off 7 bases at V and 3 bases at J, with 13 bases between the two ends. There are 14 residues in the CDR3. The CDR3 sequence: CASTGDRPNQPQHF. CDR3 DNA: TGTGCCAGCACTGGGGACCGACCCAATCAGCCCCAGCATTTT.

Many counts were recorded for this clonotype. The V and J genes are TRBV12-3 or TRBV12-4 and TRBJ1-1; D is unresolved. V was pared by 5 bases and J by 4 bases, with 8 bases between. The CDR3 spans 12 residues. CDR3 loop: CASSADGTEAFF. As DNA, the CDR3 is TGTGCCAGCAGTGCGGACGGCACTGAAGCTTTCTTT.

This clonotype was picked up a small number of times. The J gene is TRBJ2-1, the V gene TRBV12-5; TRBD1 matches 11 bases. The CDR3 is 14 residues long. Trimming took 1 base from V and 10 from J; bases not matched to a gene: 3. CDR1 is LGHNT and CDR2 is FRNRAP in the germline V gene. The CDR3 DNA reads TGTGCTAGTGGTTTGGGGACAGGGGGCGTAGAGCAGTTCTTC. This translates into CASGLGTGGVEQFF. The full variable domain, with the rest looked up from reference TRBV12-5 and TRBJ2-1, is DARVTQTPRHKVTEMGQEVTMRCQPILGHNTVFWYRQTMMQGLELLAYFRNRAPLDDSGMPKDRFSAEMPDATLATLKIQPSEPRDSAVYFCASGLGTGGVEQFFGPGTRLTVL.

This clonotype was detected ten times or more. The V gene is TRBV7-8, the J gene TRBJ1-6; no firm D call. The CDR3 covers 14 residues. Trimming took 2 bases from V and 10 from J, leaving 12 bases between them. Germline CDR1 and CDR2: SGHVS and FQNEAQ. For the CDR3, the DNA is TGTGCCAGCAGCTTACAGGCTACGAAATCACCCCTCCACTTT. It codes for CASSLQATKSPLHF.

The chain carries TRBV20-1 and TRBJ2-1, with 13 bases lining up with TRBD2. CDR1 DFQATT and CDR2 SNEGSKA come from the germline V gene (reference sequence). This CDR3 comprises 15 residues. The ends lost 6 bases at V and 7 bases at J; junction bases unmatched: 9. The CDR3 reads CSARTSGSLGNEQFF. In DNA, the CDR3 is TGCAGTGCGCGGACTAGCGGGAGTTTAGGAAATGAGCAGTTCTTC.

This clonotype was counted a few times. The genes are TRBV7-8 and TRBJ2-4; D is unresolved. Germline assignment: CDR1 SGHVS and CDR2 FQNEAQ. This CDR3 spans 18 amino acids. V shed 4 bases and J shed 0 bases, with 19 bases lying between them. The DNA of the CDR3 is TGTGCCAGCAGCTCAGAACAACCGGGCCGAAGAGCCAAAAACATTCAGTACTTC. This encodes CASSSEQPGRRAKNIQYF. The whole variable domain, remainder taken from reference TRBV7-8 and TRBJ2-4, is GAGVSQSPRYKVAKRGQDVALRCDPISGHVSLFWYQQALGQGPEFLTYFQNEAQLDKSGLPSDRFFAERPEGSVSTLKIQRTQQEDSAVYLCASSSEQPGRRAKNIQYFGAGTRLSVL.

This clonotype occurred many times. The chain employs TRBV24-1 and TRBJ2-6; D may match TRBD1 or TRBD2 (5 bases each). This CDR3 has 17 residues. The ends were cut back, 3 bases at V and 0 bases at J, with 11 bases in the middle. The V gene's germline CDR1 is KGHDR and CDR2 SFDVKD. The CDR3 protein is CATSDPPGSSGANVLTF. The CDR3 DNA follows: TGTGCCACCAGTGATCCCCCAGGGAGCTCTGGGGCCAACGTCCTGACTTTC.

This rearrangement joins TRBV20-1 to TRBJ2-7; TRBD2 agrees at 7 bases. The germline CDR1 and CDR2 sequences are DFQATT and SNEGSKA (reference sequence). This CDR3 spans 16 amino acids. Unmatched junction bases numbered 15, after V lost 3 bases and J lost 4 bases. The CDR3 region has the DNA TGCAGTGCTAGGGAAAAGCACGGGAGGCGGGGTTACGAGCAGTACTTC. This codes for CSAREKHGRRGYEQYF.

Only a few counts were recorded for this clonotype. The V call is TRBV24-1, the J call TRBJ2-1; 7 bases are shared with TRBD2. J lost 2 bases, V lost 2 bases, and 2 bases had no gene match. The germline V gene encodes CDR1 KGHDR and CDR2 SFDVKD. This CDR3 is 15 amino acids long. CDR3 loop: CATSDSGLPYNEQFF. CDR3 DNA sequence: TGTGCCACCAGTGATTCGGGACTACCCTACAATGAGCAGTTCTTC.

The chain carries TRBV11-2 and TRBJ2-1; 7 nucleotides match TRBD2. Trimming took 0 bases from V and 5 from J; bases not matched to a gene: 19. The CDR3 sequence is 20 residues long. From germline, CDR1 is SGHAT and CDR2 FQNNGV. CDR3 residues: CASSLDFMRERVGADNEQFF. As DNA, the CDR3 is TGTGCCAGCAGCTTAGATTTTATGCGGGAGCGAGTCGGTGCAGACAATGAGCAGTTCTTC.

This clonotype was counted between two and nine times. This chain connects TRBV6-1 to TRBJ2-7, with D perhaps matching TRBD2 (6 bases). The CDR3 totals 16 residues. Trimming shortened V by 7 bases and J by 0 bases, and 19 bases separated the two germline ends. CDR1 is MNHNS, CDR2 SASEGT, per germline. The CDR3 loop reads CASNKAGSGGSYEQYV. For the CDR3, the DNA is TGTGCCAGCAATAAGGCGGGGAGTGGAGGCTCCTACGAGCAGTACGTC.

This clonotype was counted between two and nine times. The chain carries TRBV27 and TRBJ2-1, with D hard to call. V was trimmed by 2 bases and J by 4 bases, leaving 9 bases between them. Looked up from germline, CDR1 is MNHEY and CDR2 is SMNVEV (reference sequence). This CDR3 comprises 14 residues. The CDR3, as DNA: TGTGCCAGCAGTTTAGTCAGACCGTACAATGAGCAGTTCTTC. As protein: CASSLVRPYNEQFF.

The rearrangement links TRBV19 to TRBJ2-3; D ambiguous. Per the germline V gene, CDR1 is LNHDA and CDR2 is SQIVND (reference sequence). The CDR3 spans 13 residues. V was shortened by 6 bases and J by 5 bases, with 12 bases between the two germline ends. The chain's CDR3 is CASRLTQVDTQYF. The CDR3 nucleotides read TGTGCCAGTAGACTCACCCAGGTAGATACGCAGTATTTT.

The table lists this clonotype with a few counts. The chain recombines TRBV20-1 with TRBJ1-1; the D gene is possibly TRBD1 (5 bases). Trimming cost V 6 bases and J 0 bases, with 14 bases left between them. CDR3 length equals 14 residues. Germline values: CDR1 DFQATT, CDR2 SNEGSKA (reference sequence). The CDR3 protein is CSAPGRNMNTEAFF. CDR3 coding DNA: TGCAGTGCCCCGGGACGCAATATGAACACTGAAGCTTTCTTT.